A selection of T cell receptor beta chains follows, all from one sample in a study of cytotoxic CD8 clonotypes in ibrutinib-treated CLL. Using immunoSEQ multiplex PCR, the repertoire was profiled, and TCRdb retains in-frame clones only, with some absent. The sample lists about 330,000 clones, 67% occurring once. This material consisted of PBMCs, taken after 36 months of ibrutinib treatment. These receptors all stem from a human donor with chronic lymphocytic leukemia. Both conserved end residues are trimmed from each CDR3.

>TRBV29-1|TRBJ1-2
SVLPGPEGGYT
>TRBV2|TRBJ1-5
ASSLGPGTGFQPQH
>TRBV6-5|TRBJ1-4
ASSYSFGATNEKLF
>TRBV10-3|TRBJ2-7
AITPGPTSYEQY
>TRBV11-3|TRBJ2-1
ASSAKAHEQF
>TRBV2|TRBJ2-7
ASSPAHEQY
>TRBV4-3|TRBJ2-3
ASSQGPTSGGVFTQY
>TRBV7-9|TRBJ1-5
ASSLYDSLEQPQH
>TRBV5-1|TRBJ2-1
ASSLEGFPDNEQF
>TRBV5-4|TRBJ2-5
ASSLGAGYQETQY
>TRBV5-1|TRBJ2-3
ASSLEGADTQY
>TRBV7-8|TRBJ1-5
ASSFTGDQPQH
>TRBV7-2|TRBJ1-2
ASSLARPPGGYGYT
>TRBV7-6|TRBJ2-3
ASSRRIAVTNTDTQY
>TRBV5-6|TRBJ2-7
AGKTGGTDSYEQY
>TRBV7-9|TRBJ1-2
ASSLVAREDGYT
>TRBV5-8|TRBJ1-4
ASTPPGQHEKLF
>TRBV19|TRBJ1-2
ASSIVGGTKNYGYT
>TRBV11-2|TRBJ2-2
ASRRGGGMNTGELF
>TRBV5-6|TRBJ1-1
ASSFATGTEAF
>TRBV5-6|TRBJ1-2
ASSLFDTLWYGYT
>TRBV5-1|TRBJ2-7
ASSLLQGAYEQY
>TRBV4-1|TRBJ1-5
ASSHGVGGNQPQH
>TRBV9|TRBJ2-7
ASSVVPNSLYEQY
>TRBV11-2|TRBJ1-3
ASSLVDPWAGNTIY
>TRBV7-9|TRBJ2-4
ASSLTGGGYIQY
>TRBV7-8|TRBJ1-3
ASSFSGGTGNTIY
>TRBV6-5|TRBJ2-7
ASSYSGSSYEQY
>TRBV18|TRBJ1-1
ASSLARGENTEAF
>TRBV5-1|TRBJ2-7
ASSSDANAYEQY
>TRBV5-5|TRBJ2-1
ASSVDRGLNEQF
>TRBV10-3|TRBJ2-7
AIRAPRREQY
>TRBV9|TRBJ1-2
ASVDRIYGYT
>TRBV2|TRBJ2-2
ASRGDRVNTGELF
>TRBV2|TRBJ2-2
ASRHPGLEFDTGELF
>TRBV11-3|TRBJ2-2
ASSPRTSGGPGELF
>TRBV4-1|TRBJ2-5
ASSQAGTTQETQY
>TRBV7-9|TRBJ1-6
ASSSGAFNSPLH
>TRBV19|TRBJ1-1
ASSIVPGAYTEAF
>TRBV14|TRBJ1-3
ASSRSTGIGNTIY
>TRBV9|TRBJ2-1
ASSTGYNEQF
>TRBV11-2|TRBJ2-5
ASSLVETQY
>TRBV18|TRBJ2-1
ASSPIPGQGFMNEQF
>TRBV4-1|TRBJ1-2
ASSQERGFYGYT
>TRBV25-1|TRBJ2-7
ASSTGFTGQY
>TRBV9|TRBJ2-3
ASSVIWSTDTQY
>TRBV27|TRBJ2-7
ASSLYPGTVYEQY
>TRBV28|TRBJ2-2
ASSFPFGQLNTGELF
>TRBV4-2|TRBJ2-7
ASSPRLAAIYEQY
>TRBV4-1|TRBJ1-3
ASSQDLGGGPLLVGNTIY
>TRBV4-1|TRBJ2-2
ASSHVTGGNTGELF
>TRBV5-1|TRBJ2-7
ASKSSSYEQY
>TRBV29-1|TRBJ1-2
SVASAFNYGYT
>TRBV2|TRBJ2-2
ASSENQGGTGELF